The present entry profiles one T cell receptor (beta chain) with its context. Extracted RNA was reverse transcribed into cDNA, the sequencing template. Only in-frame clones appear in the TCRdb table, and some are missing; sequencing was by immunoSEQ multiplex PCR. The sample includes hundreds of thousands of clones, roughly two thirds of them seen just once. Germline-derived CDR1 and CDR2 are SQVTM and ANQGSEA. The CDR3 runs 15 residues. V dropped 3 bases and J dropped 4; count of bases not matched to a gene: 10. Both CD4+ and CD8+ T cells were separated by sorting PBMCs. The data belong to a study of CD8+ T cells in alopecia areata. Study-level background: The duration of tofacitinib was 6 to 18 months, with 6 months off drug afterward.

The clonotype originates from a human donor with alopecia areata. Sequencing used CD4+ T cells sorted from blood, obtained at week 0. This rearrangement joins TRBV29-1 to TRBJ2-5; TRBD1 aligns across 8 bases. The CDR3: CSVESGRTGTETQYF. The CDR3 bases are TGCAGCGTTGAGTCAGGTCGGACAGGGACAGAGACCCAGTACTTC. The variable domain in full, with the rest retrieved from reference TRBV29-1 and TRBJ2-5, is SAVISQKPSRDICQRGTSLTIQCQVDSQVTMMFWYRQQPGQSLTLIATANQGSEATYESGFVIDKFPISRPNLTFSTLTVSNMSPEDSSIYLCSVESGRTGTETQYFGPGTRLLVL.